This TCR beta chain was identified during a study of cytomegalovirus exposure and HLA in healthy donors. Findings of the study overall: TCR beta sequences reportedly predicted the HLA-A and HLA-B alleles of most subjects accurately.

The PCR contained 60 Vbeta and 13 Jbeta primers. Repertoires were generated with immunoSEQ multiplex PCR, while TCRdb's copy carries only in-frame clones and drops some. The data hold about 82,000 clones, with 10% observed a single time. The CDR3 loop spans 13 amino acids. With 3 bases removed from V and 8 bases from J, the gap between germline ends came to 16 bases. Looked up from germline, CDR1 is GTSNPN and CDR2 is SVGIG (reference sequence). This clone was detected only a few times. Its antigen remains unidentified. The receptor was isolated from a man aged 60 to 69 in good health and CMV-seropositive. Material: PBMCs. The rearrangement joins TRBV30 to TRBJ1-2; D is unresolved. The DNA of the CDR3 is TGTGCCTGGAGGGCCGCGGCTGACCTGGGCTACACCTTC. As protein: CAWRAAADLGYTF.